This T cell receptor beta chain was sequenced in a study of blood T cell repertoires in COVID-19. Study summary: COVID-19 samples from acute and convalescent phases originated in the United States, Italy and Spain. PBMCs, B-cell-depleted T cells, or T cells provided the cDNA or gDNA that made up the material.

Original processing methods: Researchers report that nucleated cell counts were estimated from reference gene primer amplification. The method was immunoSEQ multiplex PCR; TCRdb's version includes in-frame clones alone and lacks a portion of them. V, J and clone size are those of that table, while D and trimming were read from the DNA. The table shows a few hundred thousand clones, with around 89% occurring only once. Germline V gives CDR1 SSHAT, CDR2 FNYEAQ (reference sequence). With V trimmed by 2 bases and J by 9 bases, 7 bases remained unmatched. CDR3 length: 14 residues. The sequenced material came from peripheral blood. This TCR derives from a woman aged 55 to 70 with acute or convalescent COVID-19. This rearrangement joins TRBV7-7 to TRBJ2-5; TRBD2 matches at 9 bases. CDR3 sequence (DNA): TGTGCCAGCAGCTTAATAGCGGGGGCAGGGGCCCAGTACTTC. Its translation: CASSLIAGAGAQYF.